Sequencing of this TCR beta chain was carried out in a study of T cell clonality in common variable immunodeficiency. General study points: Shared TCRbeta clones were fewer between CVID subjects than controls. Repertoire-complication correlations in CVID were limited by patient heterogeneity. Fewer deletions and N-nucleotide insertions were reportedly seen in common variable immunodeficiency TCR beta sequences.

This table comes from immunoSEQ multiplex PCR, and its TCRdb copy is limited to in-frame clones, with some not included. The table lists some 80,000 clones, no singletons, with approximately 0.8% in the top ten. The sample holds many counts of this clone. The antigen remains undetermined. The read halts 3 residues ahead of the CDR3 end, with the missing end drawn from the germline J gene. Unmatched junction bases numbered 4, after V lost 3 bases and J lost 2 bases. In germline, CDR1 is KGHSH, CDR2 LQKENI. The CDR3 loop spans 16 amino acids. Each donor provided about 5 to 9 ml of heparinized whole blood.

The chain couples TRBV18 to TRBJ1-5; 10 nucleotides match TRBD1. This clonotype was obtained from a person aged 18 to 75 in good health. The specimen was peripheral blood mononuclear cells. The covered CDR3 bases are TGTGCCAGCTCACCTCGGGACAGGGGCGGCAATCAGCCC. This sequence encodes CASSPRDRGGNQP. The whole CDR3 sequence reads CASSPRDRGGNQPQHF.